Each of the 3 T cell receptor beta chains below was sequenced from the same sample in a study of spatial heterogeneity in lung cancer. The time point denotes: sample taken at primary tumor resection. No cell sorting; template was whole RNA from tumor, lung tissue or PBMC. TCRdb used MiXCR to reprocess the 5' RACE reads, holding one entry per CDR3 protein. The profile shows around 75,000 distinct CDR3 sequences, 13% of them singletons. Sample: PBMCs, taken at surgery. All receptors derive from a male donor with early-stage non-small cell lung cancer.

This clonotype has a count of ten or more. J is TRBJ2-7 and V is TRBV2; D possibly corresponds to TRBD1 (6 bases). This CDR3 is 16 amino acids long. Trimming pared 1 base from V and 1 base from J, leaving 14 bases between. CDR1 and CDR2 from the germline V gene are SNHLY and FYNNEI. CDR3 bases: TGTGCCAGCAGTGAAGACCAAGACAGGACTTCCTACGAGCAGTACTTC. Residues: CASSEDQDRTSYEQYF.

There are many counts of this clonotype. The chain carries TRBV12-3 or TRBV12-4 and TRBJ1-6; D remains ambiguous. V lost 5 bases to trimming and J lost 0 bases, with 20 bases between them. The CDR3 is made up of 19 amino acids. CDR3: CASSPPPDTSASYNSPLHF. The CDR3 coding sequence is TGTGCCAGCAGTCCCCCTCCCGACACGTCGGCCTCCTATAATTCACCCCTCCACTTT.

This clonotype occurred once. The V gene is TRBV5-1, the J gene TRBJ2-1; perhaps TRBD1 as D (6 bases). CDR1 SGHRS and CDR2 YFSETQ come from the germline V gene. The CDR3 contains 16 residues. V gave up 6 bases and J gave up 7 bases, with 23 bases separating them. Here the CDR3 reads CASTDSRTGWGNEQFF. CDR3 DNA sequence: TGCGCCAGCACCGACTCCCGCACAGGGTGGGGTAATGAGCAGTTCTTC.